The clone carrying this TCR beta chain occurred once. The antigen is undetermined. The data were taken from a study of T cells in Graves' hyperthyroidism and ophthalmopathy. RNA transcripts gave rise to amplified TCR beta CDR3 regions. An initial round of RT-PCR targeting the TCR CDR3 relied on the HTBI primer set. Each CDR3 protein is one row after TCRdb ran MiXCR on the multiplex PCR reads. The sample records about 570,000 distinct CDR3 sequences, more than 45% being singletons. This CDR3 is 14 amino acids long. From germline, CDR1 is SGHVS and CDR2 FNYEAQ. Trimming cost V 4 bases and J 5 bases, with 12 bases left between them. Exclusion of a patient resulted from uncontrolled infection, other autoimmune disease, pregnancy or lactation. Study outcomes and limitations: Researchers report that a 13 V-J model separated ophthalmopathy from stable hyperthyroidism. Blood held most thyroid clonotypes expanded above 0.001 frequency.

This receptor was taken from an adult woman with Graves' disease, either hyperthyroidism or ophthalmopathy (not recorded which). The genes are TRBV7-6 and TRBJ1-5, with a tentative D call TRBD1 (6 bases). Sequencing was carried out using peripheral blood or thyroid tissue (not recorded which). CDR3 residues: CASSSEAGDQPQHF. DNA for the CDR3: TGTGCCAGCAGCTCGGAGGCAGGGGATCAGCCCCAGCATTTT.